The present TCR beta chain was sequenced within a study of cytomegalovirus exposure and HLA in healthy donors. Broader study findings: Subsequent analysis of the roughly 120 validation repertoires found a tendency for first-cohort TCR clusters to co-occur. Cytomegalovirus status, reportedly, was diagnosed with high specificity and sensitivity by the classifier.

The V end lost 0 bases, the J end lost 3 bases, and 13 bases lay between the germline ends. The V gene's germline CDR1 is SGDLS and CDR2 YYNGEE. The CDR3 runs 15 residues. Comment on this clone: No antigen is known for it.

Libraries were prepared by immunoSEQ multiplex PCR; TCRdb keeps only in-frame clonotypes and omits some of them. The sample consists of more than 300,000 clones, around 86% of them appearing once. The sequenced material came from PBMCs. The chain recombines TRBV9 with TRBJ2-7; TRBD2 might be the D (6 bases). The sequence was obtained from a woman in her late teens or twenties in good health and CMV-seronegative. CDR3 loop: CASSVGREPYYEQYF. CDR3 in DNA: TGTGCCAGCAGCGTAGGGAGGGAACCTTACTACGAGCAGTACTTC.